This T cell receptor beta chain was observed in a study of shared clonotypes between healthy human individuals. In the authors' workflow: From ImmunoSEQ came sequences covering only the junction and carrying no quality scores, so filtering differed. The assay was immunoSEQ multiplex PCR, and TCRdb's table has in-frame clones only and misses some. V and J calls plus clone size are reproduced from that table; the DNA served to infer D and trimming. Altogether about 680,000 clones are present, roughly nine tenths being singletons, with the ten largest covering 24%. The naive CD8 fraction comprised CD45RO-negative cells positively selected for CCR7 and excluded terminally differentiated effector memory CD45RA+ cells. Everyone who donated was a Caucasian adult who lived in Nashville, Tennessee. The sample comprised naive CD8+ T cells sorted from blood. This receptor was taken from a man aged 25-45 years in good health.

CDR3 DNA: TGTGCTAGTTCCGGTGGCGGGAGGGAGTCCTACAATGAGCAGTTCTTC. Its translation is CASSGGGRESYNEQFF. The rearrangement joins TRBV12-5 to TRBJ2-1; the match to TRBD2 covers 9 bases. The CDR3 consists of 16 residues. Trimming removed 8 bases from V and 1 base from J; junction bases left unmatched: 9. Germline V CDR1 and CDR2: LGHNT, FRNRAP. Full variable domain (rest looked up from reference TRBV12-5 and TRBJ2-1): DARVTQTPRHKVTEMGQEVTMRCQPILGHNTVFWYRQTMMQGLELLAYFRNRAPLDDSGMPKDRFSAEMPDATLATLKIQPSEPRDSAVYFCASSGGGRESYNEQFFGPGTRLTVL.